Below, 27 T cell receptor beta chains from the same sample are listed, as sequenced in a study of cytomegalovirus exposure and HLA in healthy donors. The primer mix had 60 Vbeta and 13 Jbeta primers. Assay: immunoSEQ multiplex PCR; the TCRdb copy retains only in-frame clones and omits some. The sample yields approximately 180,000 clones, less than 85% seen once. Sequencing was carried out using PBMCs. The receptors originated from a man aged 18 to 29 in good health and CMV-seronegative.

This rearrangement joins TRBV27 to TRBJ2-3; 8 positions match TRBD2. Unmatched junction bases numbered 13, after V lost 4 bases and J lost 4 bases. The CDR3 loop spans 17 amino acids. CDR1 MNHEY and CDR2 SMNVEV come from the germline V gene (reference sequence). As DNA, the CDR3 is TGTGCCAGCAGTTACCTAAGGTCCGGGAGGGCCGCAGATACGCAGTATTTT. Protein: CASSYLRSGRAADTQYF.

The V gene is TRBV2, the J gene TRBJ1-1; a possible D gene is TRBD1 (6 bases). V lost 8 bases and J 1 base, leaving 11 bases between the germline ends. This CDR3 region has 13 residues. The V gene's germline CDR1 is SNHLY and CDR2 FYNNEI. The CDR3, as DNA: TGTGCCAGCGGGAGGGGGGAGAACACTGAAGCTTTCTTT. As protein: CASGRGENTEAFF.

The chain uses TRBV9 and TRBJ2-1; possibly TRBD1 for D (5 bases). The CDR3 length is 15 residues. The ends were cut back, 3 bases at V and 6 bases at J, with 16 bases in the middle. Looked up from germline, CDR1 is SGDLS and CDR2 is YYNGEE. This CDR3 reads CASSAGSLGANEQFF. The DNA of the CDR3 is TGTGCCAGCAGCGCAGGGTCATTGGGCGCCAATGAGCAGTTCTTC.

The count of this clone is one. The chain is built from TRBV27 and TRBJ2-1; unclear D gene. CDR3 length: 14 amino acids. With 4 bases removed from V and 12 bases from J, the gap between germline ends came to 19 bases. Looked up from germline, CDR1 is MNHEY and CDR2 is SMNVEV (reference sequence). CDR3 DNA: TGTGCCAGCAGTTATGGCTCTGACTGGTTAAGGCAGTTCTTC. Translated: CASSYGSDWLRQFF.

This sequence joins TRBV5-1 and TRBJ2-7; D not certain. The CDR3 runs to 14 residues. Germline values: CDR1 SGHRS, CDR2 YFSETQ. V was cut by 4 bases and J by 0 bases, with 11 bases left in between. The DNA for the CDR3 is TGCGCCAGCAGCCTCGCCATGAGCTCCTACGAGCAGTACTTC. Protein: CASSLAMSSYEQYF.

The chain is built from TRBV7-6 and TRBJ2-6; TRBD1 matches 7 bases. Germline CDR1 and CDR2: SGHVS and FNYEAQ. This CDR3 has 16 residues. The junction had 3 bases not matched to a gene; V was cut back by 4 bases and J by 0 bases. This CDR3 is CASSSGQSSGANVLTF. Written as DNA, the CDR3 is TGTGCCAGCAGCTCGGGACAGAGCTCTGGGGCCAACGTCCTGACTTTC.

The chain is built from TRBV19 and TRBJ1-3; 7 bases are a match to TRBD1. V gave up 6 bases and J gave up 1 base; unmatched junction bases: 12. The germline CDR1 and CDR2 sequences are LNHDA and SQIVND (reference sequence). The CDR3 contains 17 residues. The CDR3 region has the DNA TGTGCCAGTAGAAGCGTTTTGACAGGGAGATCTGGAAACACCATATATTTT. This encodes CASRSVLTGRSGNTIYF.

A note on this clone: One end of the junction does not line up with germline, which may come from a read error. Other DNA sequences in the same sample also yield this CDR3. The V gene is TRBV2, the J gene TRBJ1-2, with TRBD1 as a possible D gene (5 bases). The CDR3 spans 14 residues. Germline CDR1 reads SNHLY; CDR2 reads FYNNEI. Written as DNA, the CDR3 is TGTGCCAGCAGGAAGCAGGGCACAAGCTATGGCTACACTTTC. It codes for CASRKQGTSYGYTF.

The V call is TRBV27, the J call TRBJ1-2; TRBD1 matches 9 bases. Germline V gene sequence: CDR1 MNHEY, CDR2 SMNVEV (reference sequence). This CDR3 spans 13 amino acids. V trimming: 5 bases; J trimming: 5 bases; junction bases outside the gene matches: 3. This chain's CDR3 is CASSRGTGYGYTF. CDR3 sequence (DNA): TGTGCCAGCAGTAGAGGGACAGGGTATGGCTACACCTTC.

The chain joins TRBV11-2 to TRBJ2-7; possibly TRBD2 for D (5 bases). CDR3 length: 16 amino acids. V gave up 1 base and J gave up 3 bases, with 16 bases separating them. Germline V gives CDR1 SGHAT, CDR2 FQNNGV. The CDR3 DNA follows: TGTGCCAGCAGCTTAGTATCACGGCTAAGCGGCTACGAGCAGTACTTC. Amino acid sequence: CASSLVSRLSGYEQYF.

The CDR3 region is CASSLEGLGAEWDTGELFF. In nucleotides, the CDR3 is TGTGCCAGCAGCTTAGAAGGACTTGGAGCGGAATGGGACACCGGGGAGCTGTTTTTT. The chain has TRBV7-3 and TRBJ2-2; the D gene is possibly TRBD2 (5 bases). The V gene's germline CDR1 is SGHTA and CDR2 FQGTGA. V gave up 2 bases and J gave up 3 bases, with 22 bases separating them. This CDR3 is 19 amino acids long.

The rearrangement uses TRBV9 and TRBJ1-1, with D unresolved. The CDR3 runs 16 residues. V was shortened by 0 bases and J by 1 base, with 13 bases between the two germline ends. Germline lookup yields CDR1 SGDLS and CDR2 YYNGEE. The CDR3 is CASSVGIATENTEAFF. The CDR3 DNA reads TGTGCCAGCAGCGTAGGAATTGCCACAGAGAACACTGAAGCTTTCTTT.

This chain joins TRBV7-3 and TRBJ2-7; 11 bases map to TRBD2. V dropped 4 bases and J dropped 7; count of bases not matched to a gene: 21. The CDR3 covers 19 residues. Germline V CDR1 and CDR2: SGHTA, FQGTGA. This CDR3 is CASSSLLAGEPPLECEQYF. The CDR3 DNA reads TGTGCCAGCAGCTCTCTACTAGCGGGAGAGCCCCCTCTGGAATGTGAGCAGTACTTC.

J is TRBJ2-1 and V is TRBV6-5, with TRBD2 matching over 8 bases. The trim removed 0 bases at V and 7 bases at J, leaving 8 bases unmatched. The germline V gene has CDR1 MNHEY and CDR2 SVGAGI. CDR3 length equals 16 residues. The CDR3 bases are TGTGCCAGCAGTTACTCGGGAGCGGGAGTTCGAAATGAGCAGTTCTTC. Residues: CASSYSGAGVRNEQFF.

This sequence joins TRBV6-5 and TRBJ1-1; D is uncertain. Trimming shortened V by 2 bases and J by 0 bases, and 13 bases separated the two germline ends. The V gene's germline CDR1 is MNHEY and CDR2 SVGAGI. The CDR3 consists of 16 residues. The CDR3: CASSYRTSSMNTEAFF. CDR3 DNA: TGTGCCAGCAGTTACCGGACTTCCTCCATGAACACTGAAGCTTTCTTT.

The chain recombines TRBV7-3 with TRBJ2-1; TRBD1 agrees at 7 bases. This CDR3 spans 13 amino acids. V lost 4 bases to trimming and J lost 8 bases; unmatched junction nucleotides: 5. Per the germline V gene, CDR1 is SGHTA and CDR2 is FQGTGA. CDR3 sequence reads: CASSYGQDHEQFF. In DNA form, the CDR3 reads TGTGCCAGCAGCTATGGACAGGACCATGAGCAGTTCTTC.

V gene TRBV12-5 combines with J gene TRBJ2-3, with 8 nucleotides matching TRBD2. The length of the CDR3 is 15 residues. Losses at the gene ends were 0 bases for V and 5 bases for J; bases not matched to a gene: 4. Germline V lookup: CDR1 LGHNT, CDR2 FRNRAP. The CDR3 region has the DNA TGTGCTAGTGGTTTGGTCAGGACTAGCCTAGATACGCAGTATTTT. Amino acids: CASGLVRTSLDTQYF. The whole variable domain, filled in from reference TRBV12-5 and TRBJ2-3, reads DARVTQTPRHKVTEMGQEVTMRCQPILGHNTVFWYRQTMMQGLELLAYFRNRAPLDDSGMPKDRFSAEMPDATLATLKIQPSEPRDSAVYFCASGLVRTSLDTQYFGPGTRLTVL.

The chain is built from TRBV10-3 and TRBJ1-6, with 7 bases that match TRBD1. This CDR3 comprises 12 residues. Per the germline V gene, CDR1 is ENHRY and CDR2 is SYGVKD. Losses at the gene ends were 0 bases for V and 13 bases for J; bases not matched to a gene: 0. The CDR3 loop reads CAISESRGPLHF. For the CDR3, the DNA is TGTGCCATCAGTGAGTCCAGGGGGCCCCTCCACTTT.

This chain links TRBV7-2 with TRBJ2-5; 16 bases fit TRBD2. The CDR3 loop spans 19 amino acids. Germline trimming cut 5 bases from V and 5 bases from J; bases unmatched to any gene: 14. The V gene's germline CDR1 is SGHTA and CDR2 FQGNSA. In DNA, the CDR3 is TGTGCCAGCAGCCCCTCGGGACTAGCGGGGGGGGCCCCGGGTGAGACCCAGTACTTC. Encoded protein: CASSPSGLAGGAPGETQYF.

CDR3 region: CASKAGEGNEQFF. The CDR3 DNA sequence: TGTGCCAGCAAGGCAGGGGAGGGGAATGAGCAGTTCTTC. V and J are TRBV6-6 and TRBJ2-1, with D possibly TRBD2 on 7 matching bases. V was clipped by 7 bases and J by 7 bases, with 14 bases between them. The V gene's germline CDR1 is MNHNY and CDR2 SVGAGI (reference sequence). The CDR3 is 13 amino acids.

This rearrangement joins TRBV6-1 to TRBJ2-7; 8 positions match TRBD1. After removal of 4 bases from V and 5 bases from J, the junction contained 10 bases not matched to a gene. This CDR3 region has 15 residues. Germline CDR1 reads MNHNS; CDR2 reads SASEGT. The CDR3 protein is CASSARDRGGDEQYF. The CDR3 DNA is TGTGCCAGCAGTGCCCGTGACAGGGGTGGGGACGAGCAGTACTTC.

This sequence joins TRBV19 and TRBJ2-3, with 12 bases identical to TRBD2. This CDR3 is built from 17 residues. After removal of 5 bases from V and 1 base from J, the junction contained 7 bases not matched to a gene. The germline CDR1 and CDR2 sequences are LNHDA and SQIVND (reference sequence). The chain's CDR3 is CASSLRTSGIRTDTQYF. The CDR3 DNA sequence: TGTGCCAGTAGTCTGAGGACTAGCGGGATCCGCACAGATACGCAGTATTTT. The complete variable domain, with remaining parts taken from reference TRBV19 and TRBJ2-3, reads DGGITQSPKYLFRKEGQNVTLSCEQNLNHDAMYWYRQDPGQGLRLIYYSQIVNDFQKGDIAEGYSVSREKKESFPLTVTSAQKNPTAFYLCASSLRTSGIRTDTQYFGPGTRLTVL.

The chain carries TRBV19 and TRBJ2-1, with D possibly matching TRBD2 (6 bases). The germline V and J ends were trimmed by 3 bases and 6 bases, with 9 bases remaining between them. Germline V gene lookup returns CDR1 LNHDA and CDR2 SQIVND (reference sequence). The CDR3 extends over 13 amino acids. The CDR3 nucleotides read TGTGCCAGTAGTATCACTAGCCGCAATGAGCAGTTCTTC. This sequence encodes CASSITSRNEQFF. The full variable domain, rest sourced from reference TRBV19 and TRBJ2-1, is DGGITQSPKYLFRKEGQNVTLSCEQNLNHDAMYWYRQDPGQGLRLIYYSQIVNDFQKGDIAEGYSVSREKKESFPLTVTSAQKNPTAFYLCASSITSRNEQFFGPGTRLTVL.

This chain connects TRBV6-5 to TRBJ1-2; 7 bases line up with TRBD1. The CDR3 runs 15 residues. The germline V gene encodes CDR1 MNHEY and CDR2 SVGAGI. V lost 0 bases to trimming and J lost 8 bases; unmatched junction nucleotides: 9. The CDR3 DNA reads as TGTGCCAGCAGTTACTCGATTGAAGGACAGGACGGCTACACCTTC. It is translated as CASSYSIEGQDGYTF.

The J gene is TRBJ2-1, the V gene TRBV29-1; no firm D call. Germline V gives CDR1 SQVTM, CDR2 ANQGSEA. CDR3 length equals 13 residues. V lost 5 bases and J 4 bases, leaving 12 bases between the germline ends. CDR3 nucleotide sequence: TGCAGCGTTCGACCAGTACTATACAATGAGCAGTTCTTC. The encoded protein is CSVRPVLYNEQFF.

This clone was counted a single time. This chain uses TRBV4-2 with TRBJ2-5, with 10 bases that match TRBD1. The CDR3 covers 16 residues. V lost 1 base, J lost 3 bases, and 5 bases stayed unmatched. CDR1 is LGHNA, CDR2 YNFKEQ, per germline. The CDR3: CASSQGGQGTKETQYF. CDR3 in DNA: TGTGCCAGCAGCCAAGGGGGACAGGGGACAAAAGAGACCCAGTACTTC.

J is TRBJ2-1 and V is TRBV28, with a tentative D call TRBD2 (5 bases). V was trimmed by 2 bases and J by 10 bases, leaving 12 bases between them. This CDR3 is 13 amino acids long. Germline CDR1 reads MDHEN; CDR2 reads SYDVKM. The CDR3 spells CASSLLVGGEQFF. CDR3 bases: TGTGCCAGCAGTTTACTAGTGGGCGGGGAGCAGTTCTTC.